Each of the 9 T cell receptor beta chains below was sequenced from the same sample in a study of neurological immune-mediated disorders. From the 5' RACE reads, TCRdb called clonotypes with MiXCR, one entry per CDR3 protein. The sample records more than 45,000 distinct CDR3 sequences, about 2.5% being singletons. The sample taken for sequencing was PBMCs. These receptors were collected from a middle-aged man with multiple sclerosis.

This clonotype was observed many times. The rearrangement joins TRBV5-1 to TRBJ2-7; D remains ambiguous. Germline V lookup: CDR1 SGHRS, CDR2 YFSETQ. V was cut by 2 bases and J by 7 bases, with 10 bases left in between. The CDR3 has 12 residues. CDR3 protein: CASSFGTFEQYF. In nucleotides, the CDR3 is TGCGCCAGCAGCTTTGGAACTTTTGAGCAGTACTTC.

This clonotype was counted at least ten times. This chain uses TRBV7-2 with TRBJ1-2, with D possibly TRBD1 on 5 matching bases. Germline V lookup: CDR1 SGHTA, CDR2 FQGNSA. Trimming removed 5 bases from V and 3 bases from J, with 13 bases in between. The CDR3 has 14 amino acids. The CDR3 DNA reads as TGTGCCAGCAGCCAACTACAGGTCGACTATGGCTACACCTTC. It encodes CASSQLQVDYGYTF. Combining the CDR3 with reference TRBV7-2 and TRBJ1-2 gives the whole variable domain GAGVSQSPSNKVTEKGKDVELRCDPISGHTALYWYRQSLGQGLEFLIYFQGNSAPDKSGLPSDRFSAERTGGSVSTLTIQRTQQEDSAVYLCASSQLQVDYGYTFGSGTRLTVV.

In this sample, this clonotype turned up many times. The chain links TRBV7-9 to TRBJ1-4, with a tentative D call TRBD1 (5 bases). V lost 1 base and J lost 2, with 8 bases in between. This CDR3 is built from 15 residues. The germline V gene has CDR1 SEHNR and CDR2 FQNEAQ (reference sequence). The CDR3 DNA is TGTGCCAGCAGCTTAGGGGGGTCCACTAATGAAAAACTGTTTTTT. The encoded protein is CASSLGGSTNEKLFF.

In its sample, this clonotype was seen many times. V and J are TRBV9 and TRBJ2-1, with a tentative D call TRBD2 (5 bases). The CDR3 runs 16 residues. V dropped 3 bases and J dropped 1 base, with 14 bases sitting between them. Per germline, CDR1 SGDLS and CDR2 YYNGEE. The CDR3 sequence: CASSASPRGSYNEQFF. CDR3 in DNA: TGTGCCAGCAGCGCATCCCCCCGGGGTTCCTACAATGAGCAGTTCTTC.

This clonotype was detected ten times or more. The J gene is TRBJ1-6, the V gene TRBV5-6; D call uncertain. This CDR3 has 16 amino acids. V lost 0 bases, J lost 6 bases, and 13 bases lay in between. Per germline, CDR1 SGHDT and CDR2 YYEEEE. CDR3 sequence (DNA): TGTGCCAGCAGCTTGGTGTTGAGGGCGACTAATTCACCCCTCCACTTT. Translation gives CASSLVLRATNSPLHF.

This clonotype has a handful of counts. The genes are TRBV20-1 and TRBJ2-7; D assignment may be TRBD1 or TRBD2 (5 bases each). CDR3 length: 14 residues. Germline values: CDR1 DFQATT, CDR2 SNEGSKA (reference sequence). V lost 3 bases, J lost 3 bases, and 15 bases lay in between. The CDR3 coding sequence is TGCAGTGCTAGCGCCTCCGGGGCTTACTACGAGCAGTACTTC. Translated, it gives CSASASGAYYEQYF.

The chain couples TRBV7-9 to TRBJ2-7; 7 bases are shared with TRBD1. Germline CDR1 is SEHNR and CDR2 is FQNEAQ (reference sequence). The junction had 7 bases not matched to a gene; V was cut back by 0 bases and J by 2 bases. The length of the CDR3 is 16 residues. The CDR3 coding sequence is TGTGCCAGCAGCTTAGCGCGACAGGGTATACCCTACGAGCAGTACTTC. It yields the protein CASSLARQGIPYEQYF. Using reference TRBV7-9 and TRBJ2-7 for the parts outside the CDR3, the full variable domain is DTGVSQNPRHKITKRGQNVTFRCDPISEHNRLYWYRQTLGQGPEFLTYFQNEAQLEKSRLLSDRFSAERPKGSFSTLEIQRTEQGDSAMYLCASSLARQGIPYEQYFGPGTRLTVT.

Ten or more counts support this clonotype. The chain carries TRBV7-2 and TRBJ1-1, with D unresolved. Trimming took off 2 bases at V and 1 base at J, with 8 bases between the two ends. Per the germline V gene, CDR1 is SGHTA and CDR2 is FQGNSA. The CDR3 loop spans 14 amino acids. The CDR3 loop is CASSLIVGNTEAFF. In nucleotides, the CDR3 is TGTGCCAGCAGCTTAATTGTAGGGAACACTGAAGCTTTCTTT. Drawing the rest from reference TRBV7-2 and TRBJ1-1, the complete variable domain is GAGVSQSPSNKVTEKGKDVELRCDPISGHTALYWYRQSLGQGLEFLIYFQGNSAPDKSGLPSDRFSAERTGGSVSTLTIQRTQQEDSAVYLCASSLIVGNTEAFFGQGTRLTVV.

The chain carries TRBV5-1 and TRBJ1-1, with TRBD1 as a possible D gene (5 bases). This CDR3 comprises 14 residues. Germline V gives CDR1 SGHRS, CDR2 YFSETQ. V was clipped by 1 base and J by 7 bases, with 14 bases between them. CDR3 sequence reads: CASSLPGSRGEAFF. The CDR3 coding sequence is TGCGCCAGCAGCTTGCCTGGCTCGAGGGGTGAAGCTTTCTTT.